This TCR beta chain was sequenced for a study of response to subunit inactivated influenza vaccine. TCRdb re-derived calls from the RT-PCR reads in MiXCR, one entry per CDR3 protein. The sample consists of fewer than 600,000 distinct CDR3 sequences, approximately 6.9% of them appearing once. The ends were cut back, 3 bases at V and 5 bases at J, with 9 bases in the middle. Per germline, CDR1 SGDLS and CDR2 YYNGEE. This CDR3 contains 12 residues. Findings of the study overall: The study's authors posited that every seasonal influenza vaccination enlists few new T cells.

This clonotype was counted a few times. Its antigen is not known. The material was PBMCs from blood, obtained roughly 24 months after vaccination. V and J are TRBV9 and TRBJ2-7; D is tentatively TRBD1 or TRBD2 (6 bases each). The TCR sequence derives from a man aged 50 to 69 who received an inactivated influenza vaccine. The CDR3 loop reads CASSAGGHEQYF. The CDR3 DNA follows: TGTGCCAGCAGCGCCGGGGGCCACGAGCAGTACTTC.